This T cell receptor (beta chain) derives from a study of blood T cell repertoires in COVID-19. Across the whole study: COVID-19 samples collected from the United States, Italy and Spain covered acute and convalescent phases.

Sequenced by immunoSEQ multiplex PCR; TCRdb stores in-frame clones only, minus some. The data contain approximately 100,000 clones, 65% to 85% of them singletons. Germline V CDR1 and CDR2: SGHRS, YFSETQ. The length of the CDR3 is 13 residues. V shed 1 base and J shed 5 bases, with 10 bases lying between them. This clone appeared a few times. Sequencing was performed on peripheral blood. This chain connects TRBV5-1 to TRBJ2-7; a weak D match, TRBD2 (6 bases). The TCR originated in a man between 60 and 70 years old with acute or convalescent COVID-19. CDR3 sequence: CASSLMGLNEQYF. The CDR3 DNA is TGCGCCAGCAGCTTGATGGGACTGAACGAGCAGTACTTC. The full variable domain, with the rest looked up from reference TRBV5-1 and TRBJ2-7, is KAGVTQTPRYLIKTRGQQVTLSCSPISGHRSVSWYQQTPGQGLQFLFEYFSETQRNKGNFPGRFSGRQFSNSRSEMNVSTLELGDSALYLCASSLMGLNEQYFGPGTRLTVT.